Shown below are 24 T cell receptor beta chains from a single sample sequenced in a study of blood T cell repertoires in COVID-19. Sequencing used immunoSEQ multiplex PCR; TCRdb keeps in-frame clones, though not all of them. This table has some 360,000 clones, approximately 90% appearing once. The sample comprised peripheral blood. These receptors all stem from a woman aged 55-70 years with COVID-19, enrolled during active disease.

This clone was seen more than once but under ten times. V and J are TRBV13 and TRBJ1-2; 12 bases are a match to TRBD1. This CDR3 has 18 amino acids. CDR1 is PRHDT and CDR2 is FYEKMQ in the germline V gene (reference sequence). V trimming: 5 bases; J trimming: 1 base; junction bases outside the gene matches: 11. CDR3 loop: CASSKNRDRGLSNYGYTF. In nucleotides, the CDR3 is TGTGCCAGCAGCAAAAACCGGGACAGGGGGCTTAGTAACTATGGCTACACCTTC. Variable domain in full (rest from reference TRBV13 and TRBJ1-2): AAGVIQSPRHLIKEKRETATLKCYPIPRHDTVYWYQQGPGQDPQFLISFYEKMQSDKGSIPDRFSAQQFSDYHSELNMSSLELGDSALYFCASSKNRDRGLSNYGYTFGSGTRLTVV.

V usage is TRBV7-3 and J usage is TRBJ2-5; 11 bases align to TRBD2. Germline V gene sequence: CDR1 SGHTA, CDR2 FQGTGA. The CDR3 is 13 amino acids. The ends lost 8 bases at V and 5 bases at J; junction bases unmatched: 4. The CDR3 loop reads CASGTSGGETQYF. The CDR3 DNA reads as TGTGCCAGCGGGACTAGCGGCGGGGAGACCCAGTACTTC.

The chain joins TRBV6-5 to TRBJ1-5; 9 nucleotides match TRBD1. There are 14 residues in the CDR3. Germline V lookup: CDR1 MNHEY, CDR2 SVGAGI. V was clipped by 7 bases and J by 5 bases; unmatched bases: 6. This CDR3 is CASTATGGDQPQHF. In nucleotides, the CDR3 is TGTGCCAGCACTGCTACAGGGGGCGATCAGCCCCAGCATTTT.

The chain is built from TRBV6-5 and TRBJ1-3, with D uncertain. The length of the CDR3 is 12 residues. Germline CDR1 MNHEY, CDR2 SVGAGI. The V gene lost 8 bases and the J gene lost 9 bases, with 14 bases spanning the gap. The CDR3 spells CASSPWASTIYF. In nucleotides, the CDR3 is TGTGCCAGCTCCCCGTGGGCGAGCACCATATATTTT.

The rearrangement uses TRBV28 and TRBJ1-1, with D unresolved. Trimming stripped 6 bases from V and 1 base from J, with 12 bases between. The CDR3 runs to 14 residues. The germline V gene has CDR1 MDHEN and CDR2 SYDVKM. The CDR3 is CASRVGRGNTEAFF. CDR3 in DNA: TGTGCCAGCAGAGTCGGGAGAGGGAACACTGAAGCTTTCTTT.

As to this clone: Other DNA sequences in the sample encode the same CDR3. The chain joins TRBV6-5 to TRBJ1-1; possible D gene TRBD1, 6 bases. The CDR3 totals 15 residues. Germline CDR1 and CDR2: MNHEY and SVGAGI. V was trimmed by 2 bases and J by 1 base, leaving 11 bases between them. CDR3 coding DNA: TGTGCCAGCAGTTACAGGGGGACGGGGAACACTGAAGCTTTCTTT. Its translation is CASSYRGTGNTEAFF.

This chain's CDR3 is CASGTPHLRGYTF. CDR3 DNA: TGTGCTAGTGGAACCCCCCATCTTCGGGGCTACACCTTC. The rearrangement joins TRBV12-5 to TRBJ1-2, with D hard to call. Trimming removed 6 bases from V and 8 bases from J, with 16 bases in between. The CDR3 has 13 residues. The germline V gene has CDR1 LGHNT and CDR2 FRNRAP.

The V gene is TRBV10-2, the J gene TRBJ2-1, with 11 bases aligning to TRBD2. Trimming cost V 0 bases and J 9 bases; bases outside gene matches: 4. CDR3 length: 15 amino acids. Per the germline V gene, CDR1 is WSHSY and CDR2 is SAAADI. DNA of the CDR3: TGCGCCAGCAGTGAGTCAACTAGCGGGGGCGGTGAGCAGTTCTTC. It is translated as CASSESTSGGGEQFF.

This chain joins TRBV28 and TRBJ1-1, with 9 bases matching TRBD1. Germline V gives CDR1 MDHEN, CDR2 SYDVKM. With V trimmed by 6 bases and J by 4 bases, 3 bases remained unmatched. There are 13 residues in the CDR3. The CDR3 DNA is TGTGCCAGCAGGTCGACAGGGGGCACTGAAGCTTTCTTT. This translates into CASRSTGGTEAFF.

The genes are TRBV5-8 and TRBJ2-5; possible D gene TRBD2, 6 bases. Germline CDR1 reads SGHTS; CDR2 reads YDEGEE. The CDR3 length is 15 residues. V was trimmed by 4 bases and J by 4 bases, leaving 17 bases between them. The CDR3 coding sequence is TGTGCCAGCAGCCATCGGGTAGCGGCTACAGAGACCCAGTACTTC. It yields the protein CASSHRVAATETQYF.

CDR3 residues: CASSEIVGTQETQYF. The DNA of the CDR3 is TGTGCCAGCAGTGAGATTGTGGGGACTCAAGAGACCCAGTACTTC. This chain joins TRBV6-1 and TRBJ2-5; TRBD2 might be the D (6 bases). With 3 bases removed from V and 2 bases from J, the gap between germline ends came to 13 bases. CDR3 size: 15 residues. Germline CDR1 reads MNHNS; CDR2 reads SASEGT.

The CDR3 here is CSVEPGNYGYTF. The CDR3 coding sequence is TGCAGCGTTGAGCCGGGGAACTATGGCTACACCTTC. The V call is TRBV29-1, the J call TRBJ1-2; D gene uncertain. There are 12 residues in the CDR3. V was clipped by 3 bases and J by 2 bases, with 7 bases between them. Germline V gene sequence: CDR1 SQVTM, CDR2 ANQGSEA.

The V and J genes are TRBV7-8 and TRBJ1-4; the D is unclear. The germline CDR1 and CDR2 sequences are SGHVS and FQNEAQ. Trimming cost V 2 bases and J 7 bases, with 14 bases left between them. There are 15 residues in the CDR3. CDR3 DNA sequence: TGTGCCAGCAGCTTAAGGTTGCAGGCCGGTGAAAAACTGTTTTTT. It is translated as CASSLRLQAGEKLFF.

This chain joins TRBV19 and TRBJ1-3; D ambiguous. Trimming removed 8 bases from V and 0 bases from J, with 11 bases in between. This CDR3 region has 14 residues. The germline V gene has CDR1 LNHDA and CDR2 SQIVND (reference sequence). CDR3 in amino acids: CASAPGNSGNTIYF. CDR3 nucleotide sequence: TGTGCCAGTGCGCCGGGGAACTCTGGAAACACCATATATTTT. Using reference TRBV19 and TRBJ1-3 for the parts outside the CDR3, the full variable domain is DGGITQSPKYLFRKEGQNVTLSCEQNLNHDAMYWYRQDPGQGLRLIYYSQIVNDFQKGDIAEGYSVSREKKESFPLTVTSAQKNPTAFYLCASAPGNSGNTIYFGEGSWLTVV.

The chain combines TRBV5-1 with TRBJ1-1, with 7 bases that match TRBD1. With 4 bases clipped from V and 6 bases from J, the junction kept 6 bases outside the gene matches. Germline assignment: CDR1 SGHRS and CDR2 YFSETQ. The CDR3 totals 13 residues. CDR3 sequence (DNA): TGCGCCAGCAGCCAGGGACAGCTGTCTGAAGCTTTCTTT. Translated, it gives CASSQGQLSEAFF.

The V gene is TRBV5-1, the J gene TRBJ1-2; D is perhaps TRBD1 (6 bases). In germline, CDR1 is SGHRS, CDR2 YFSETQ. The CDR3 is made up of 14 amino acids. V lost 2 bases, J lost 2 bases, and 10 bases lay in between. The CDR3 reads CASSLRTDNYGYTF. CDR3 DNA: TGCGCCAGCAGCTTACGGACAGACAACTATGGCTACACCTTC.

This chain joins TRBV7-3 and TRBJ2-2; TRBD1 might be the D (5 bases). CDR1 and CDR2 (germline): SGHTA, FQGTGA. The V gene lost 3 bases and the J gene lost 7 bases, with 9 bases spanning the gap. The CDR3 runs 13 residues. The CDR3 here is CASSFQGIGELFF. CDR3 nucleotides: TGTGCCAGCAGCTTCCAGGGTATCGGGGAGCTGTTTTTT.

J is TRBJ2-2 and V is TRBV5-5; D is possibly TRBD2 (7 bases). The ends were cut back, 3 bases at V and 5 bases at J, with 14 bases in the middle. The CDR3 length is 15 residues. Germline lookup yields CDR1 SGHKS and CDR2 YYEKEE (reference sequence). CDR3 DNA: TGTGCCAGCAGCTCTAGAGAGGGGGGGACCGGGGAGCTGTTTTTT. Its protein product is CASSSREGGTGELFF.

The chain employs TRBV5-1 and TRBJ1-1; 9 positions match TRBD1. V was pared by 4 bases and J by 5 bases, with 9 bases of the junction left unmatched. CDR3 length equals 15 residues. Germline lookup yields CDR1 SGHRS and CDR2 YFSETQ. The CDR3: CASSRAGQGRTEAFF. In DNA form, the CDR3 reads TGCGCCAGCAGCCGGGCGGGACAGGGAAGAACTGAAGCTTTCTTT.

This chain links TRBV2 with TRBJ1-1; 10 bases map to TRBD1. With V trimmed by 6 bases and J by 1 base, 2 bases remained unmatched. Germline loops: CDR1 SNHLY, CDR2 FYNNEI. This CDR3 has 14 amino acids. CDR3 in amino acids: CASRTGGRNTEAFF. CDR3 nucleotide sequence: TGTGCCAGCAGGACAGGGGGCCGGAACACTGAAGCTTTCTTT.

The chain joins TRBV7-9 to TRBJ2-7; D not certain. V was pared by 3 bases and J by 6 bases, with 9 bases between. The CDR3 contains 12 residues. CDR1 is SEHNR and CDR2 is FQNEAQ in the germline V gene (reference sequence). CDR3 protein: CASSFWSCEQYF. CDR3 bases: TGTGCCAGCAGCTTTTGGAGCTGCGAGCAGTACTTC.

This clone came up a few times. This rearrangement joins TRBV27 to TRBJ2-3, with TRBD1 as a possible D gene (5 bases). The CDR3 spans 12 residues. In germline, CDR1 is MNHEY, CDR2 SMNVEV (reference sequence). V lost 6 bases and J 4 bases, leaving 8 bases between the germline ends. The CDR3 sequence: CASRGPADTQYF. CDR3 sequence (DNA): TGTGCCAGCAGGGGGCCCGCAGATACGCAGTATTTT.

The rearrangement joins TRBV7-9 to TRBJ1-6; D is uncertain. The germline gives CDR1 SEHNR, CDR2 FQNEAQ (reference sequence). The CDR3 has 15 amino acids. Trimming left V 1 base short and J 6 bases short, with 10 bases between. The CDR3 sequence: CASSLGTESNSPLHF. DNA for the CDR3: TGTGCCAGCAGCTTAGGAACAGAGAGTAATTCACCCCTCCACTTT. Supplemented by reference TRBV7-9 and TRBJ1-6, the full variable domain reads DTGVSQNPRHKITKRGQNVTFRCDPISEHNRLYWYRQTLGQGPEFLTYFQNEAQLEKSRLLSDRFSAERPKGSFSTLEIQRTEQGDSAMYLCASSLGTESNSPLHFGNGTRLTVT.

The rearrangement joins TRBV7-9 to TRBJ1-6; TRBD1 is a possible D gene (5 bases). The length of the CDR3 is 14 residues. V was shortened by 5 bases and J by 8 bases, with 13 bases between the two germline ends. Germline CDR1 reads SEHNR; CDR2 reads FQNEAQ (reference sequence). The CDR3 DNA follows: TGTGCCAGCAGCCTGGGGCAGGGCGATTCACCCCTCCACTTT. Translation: CASSLGQGDSPLHF.